This paragraph reports one T cell receptor beta chain. Antigen specificity is unknown. This specimen belongs to a study of blood T cells in healthy people across ages. Study-level findings and limits: Diversity of TCR beta correlated strongly with naive T cell percentage.

Then a second PCR, running roughly 6 to 11 cycles, was carried out with a sample-barcoded 5' primer and a J-beta primer mix. TCRdb passed the 5' RACE reads through MiXCR, listing each CDR3 protein once. Of 1.5 million to 2 million distinct CDR3 sequences listed, roughly 27% are singletons. The donors, aged roughly 6 to 95, were healthy Caucasians from Russia. Every sample gave at least 6 micrograms of total RNA when it was extracted. The specimen was blood. This sequence originates from a woman aged 30 to 39 in good health.

CDR3 DNA: TGCGCCAGCAGGGATGGGGACAGTAAGAACACTGAAGCTTTCTTT. Protein sequence: CASRDGDSKNTEAFF. This chain connects TRBV5-1 to TRBJ1-1; 7 bases line up with TRBD1. Germline V gives CDR1 SGHRS, CDR2 YFSETQ. The CDR3 loop spans 15 amino acids. V gave up 5 bases and J gave up 1 base; unmatched junction bases: 8. The whole variable domain, filled in from reference TRBV5-1 and TRBJ1-1, reads KAGVTQTPRYLIKTRGQQVTLSCSPISGHRSVSWYQQTPGQGLQFLFEYFSETQRNKGNFPGRFSGRQFSNSRSEMNVSTLELGDSALYLCASRDGDSKNTEAFFGQGTRLTVV.